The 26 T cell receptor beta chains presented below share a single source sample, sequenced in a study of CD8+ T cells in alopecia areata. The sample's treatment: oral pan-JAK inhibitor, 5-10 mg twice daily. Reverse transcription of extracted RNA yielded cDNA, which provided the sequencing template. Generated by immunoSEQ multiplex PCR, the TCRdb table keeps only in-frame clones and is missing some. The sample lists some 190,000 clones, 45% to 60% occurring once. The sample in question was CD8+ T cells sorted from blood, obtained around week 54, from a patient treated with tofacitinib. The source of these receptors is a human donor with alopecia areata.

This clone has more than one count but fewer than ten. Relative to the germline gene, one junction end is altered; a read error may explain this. The CDR3 DNA reads as TGTGCCAGCAGCTGGACGACAGGGGGAGAAAATTCGGCCTTC. Protein product: CASSWTTGGENSAF. This chain connects TRBV7-9 to TRBJ1-2, with 9 bases that match TRBD1. Germline V lookup: CDR1 SEHNR, CDR2 FQNEAQ (reference sequence). This CDR3 is 14 amino acids long.

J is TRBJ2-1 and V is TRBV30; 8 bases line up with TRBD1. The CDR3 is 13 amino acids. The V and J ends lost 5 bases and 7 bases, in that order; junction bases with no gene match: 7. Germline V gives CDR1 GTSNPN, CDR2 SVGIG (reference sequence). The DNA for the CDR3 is TGTGCCTGGGGACAGGGCGGGGTGAATGAGCAGTTCTTC. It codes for CAWGQGGVNEQFF.

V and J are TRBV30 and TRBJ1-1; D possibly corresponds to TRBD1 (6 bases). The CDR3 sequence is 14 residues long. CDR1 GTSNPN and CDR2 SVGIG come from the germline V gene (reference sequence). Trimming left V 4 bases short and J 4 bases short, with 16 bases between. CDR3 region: CAWKAPGVGTEAFF. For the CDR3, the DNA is TGTGCCTGGAAGGCTCCAGGGGTTGGCACTGAAGCTTTCTTT. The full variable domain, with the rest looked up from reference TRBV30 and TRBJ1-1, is SQTIHQWPATLVQPVGSPLSLECTVEGTSNPNLYWYRQAAGRGLQLLFYSVGIGQISSEVPQNLSASRPQDRQFILSSKKLLLSDSGFYLCAWKAPGVGTEAFFGQGTRLTVV.

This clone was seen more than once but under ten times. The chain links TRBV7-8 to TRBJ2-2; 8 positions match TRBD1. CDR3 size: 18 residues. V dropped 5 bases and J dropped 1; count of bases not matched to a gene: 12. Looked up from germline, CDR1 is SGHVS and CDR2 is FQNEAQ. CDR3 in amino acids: CASSLHPPGQENTGELFF. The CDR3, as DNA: TGTGCCAGCAGCCTACACCCTCCGGGACAGGAGAACACCGGGGAGCTGTTTTTT.

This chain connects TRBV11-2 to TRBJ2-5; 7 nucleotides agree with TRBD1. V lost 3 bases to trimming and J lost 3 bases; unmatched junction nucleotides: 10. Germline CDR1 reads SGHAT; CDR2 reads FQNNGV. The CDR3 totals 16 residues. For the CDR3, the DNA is TGTGCCAGCAGCTTCATAGGGACAACAGGGGAAGAGACCCAGTACTTC. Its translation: CASSFIGTTGEETQYF. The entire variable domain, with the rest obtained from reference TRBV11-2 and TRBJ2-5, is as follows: EAGVAQSPRYKIIEKRQSVAFWCNPISGHATLYWYQQILGQGPKLLIQFQNNGVVDDSQLPKDRFSAERLKGVDSTLKIQPAKLEDSAVYLCASSFIGTTGEETQYFGPGTRLLVL.

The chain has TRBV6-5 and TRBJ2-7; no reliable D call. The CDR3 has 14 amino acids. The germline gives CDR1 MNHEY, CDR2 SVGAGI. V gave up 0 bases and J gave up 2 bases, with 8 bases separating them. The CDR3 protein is CASSYSEQAYEQYF. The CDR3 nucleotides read TGTGCCAGCAGTTACTCTGAGCAGGCCTACGAGCAGTACTTC.

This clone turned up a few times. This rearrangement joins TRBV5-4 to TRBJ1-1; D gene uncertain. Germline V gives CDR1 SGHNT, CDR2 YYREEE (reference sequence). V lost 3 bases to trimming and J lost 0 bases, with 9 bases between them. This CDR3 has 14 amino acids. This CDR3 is CASSSSGLNTEAFF. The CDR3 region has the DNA TGTGCCAGCAGCTCATCAGGACTGAACACTGAAGCTTTCTTT.

The chain's CDR3 is CASSRQEVDETQYF. The CDR3 bases are TGCGCCAGCAGCCGACAGGAGGTTGATGAGACCCAGTACTTC. This chain uses TRBV5-1 with TRBJ2-5; possible D gene TRBD1, 6 bases. The CDR3 is made up of 14 amino acids. Trimming stripped 4 bases from V and 5 bases from J, with 15 bases between. Germline loops: CDR1 SGHRS, CDR2 YFSETQ.

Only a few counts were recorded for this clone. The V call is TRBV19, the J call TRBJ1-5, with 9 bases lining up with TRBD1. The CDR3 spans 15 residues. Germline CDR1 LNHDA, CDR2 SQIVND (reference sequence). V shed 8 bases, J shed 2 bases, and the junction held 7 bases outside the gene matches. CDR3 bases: TGTGCCAGTGTACGGGACAGGGAAGGCAATCAGCCCCAGCATTTT. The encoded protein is CASVRDREGNQPQHF.

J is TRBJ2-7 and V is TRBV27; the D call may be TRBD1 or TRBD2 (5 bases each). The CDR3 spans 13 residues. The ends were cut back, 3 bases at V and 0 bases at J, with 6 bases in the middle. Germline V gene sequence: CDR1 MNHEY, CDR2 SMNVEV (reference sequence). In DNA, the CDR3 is TGTGCCAGCAGTTTGAGGGGCTCCTACGAGCAGTACTTC. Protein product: CASSLRGSYEQYF.

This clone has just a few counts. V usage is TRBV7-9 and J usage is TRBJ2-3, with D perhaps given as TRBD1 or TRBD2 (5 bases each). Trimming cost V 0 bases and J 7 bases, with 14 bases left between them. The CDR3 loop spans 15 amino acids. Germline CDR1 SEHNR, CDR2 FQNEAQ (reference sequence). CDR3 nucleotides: TGTGCCAGCAGCTTAGCGCTGGGACCCCGCCATACGCAGTATTTT. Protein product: CASSLALGPRHTQYF. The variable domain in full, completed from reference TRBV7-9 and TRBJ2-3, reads DTGVSQNPRHKITKRGQNVTFRCDPISEHNRLYWYRQTLGQGPEFLTYFQNEAQLEKSRLLSDRFSAERPKGSFSTLEIQRTEQGDSAMYLCASSLALGPRHTQYFGPGTRLTVL.

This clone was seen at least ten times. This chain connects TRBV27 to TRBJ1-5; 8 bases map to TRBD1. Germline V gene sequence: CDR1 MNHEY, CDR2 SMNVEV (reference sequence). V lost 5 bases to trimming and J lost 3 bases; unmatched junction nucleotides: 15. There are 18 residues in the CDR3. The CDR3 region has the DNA TGTGCCAGCAGTATTGGGACAGGCGGAAATTCGATCAATCAGCCCCAGCATTTT. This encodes CASSIGTGGNSINQPQHF.

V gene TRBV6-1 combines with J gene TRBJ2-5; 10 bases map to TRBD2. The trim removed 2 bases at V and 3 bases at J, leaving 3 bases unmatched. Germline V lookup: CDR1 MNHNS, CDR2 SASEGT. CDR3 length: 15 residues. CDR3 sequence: CASSELAGAKETQYF. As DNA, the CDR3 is TGTGCCAGCAGTGAACTAGCGGGGGCCAAAGAGACCCAGTACTTC.

The CDR3 DNA follows: TGTGCCAGCAGCTTTTCGGGGGCGCGAGAGCAGTACTTC. Protein: CASSFSGAREQYF. The chain is built from TRBV7-9 and TRBJ2-7; D may correspond to TRBD1 or TRBD2 (6 bases each). Germline V gene lookup returns CDR1 SEHNR and CDR2 FQNEAQ (reference sequence). V was cut by 3 bases and J by 7 bases, with 13 bases left in between. CDR3 length: 13 amino acids. Supplemented by reference TRBV7-9 and TRBJ2-7, the full variable domain reads DTGVSQNPRHKITKRGQNVTFRCDPISEHNRLYWYRQTLGQGPEFLTYFQNEAQLEKSRLLSDRFSAERPKGSFSTLEIQRTEQGDSAMYLCASSFSGAREQYFGPGTRLTVT.

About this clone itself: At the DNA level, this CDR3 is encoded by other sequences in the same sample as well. The CDR3 nucleotides read TGTGCCAGCAGCTTAGTGAATGAGCAGTTCTTC. This gives the protein CASSLVNEQFF. V and J are TRBV7-9 and TRBJ2-1, with D hard to call. The CDR3 has 11 amino acids. The V end lost 1 base, the J end lost 7 bases, and 2 bases lay between the germline ends. Germline V gene lookup returns CDR1 SEHNR and CDR2 FQNEAQ (reference sequence).

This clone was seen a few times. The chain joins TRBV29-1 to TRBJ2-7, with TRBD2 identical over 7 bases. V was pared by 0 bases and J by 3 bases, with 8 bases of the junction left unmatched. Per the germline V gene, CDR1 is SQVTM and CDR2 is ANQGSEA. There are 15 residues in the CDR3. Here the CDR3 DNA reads TGCAGCGTTGAAGATCCGGGGACTACGAACTACGAGCAGTACTTC. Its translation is CSVEDPGTTNYEQYF.

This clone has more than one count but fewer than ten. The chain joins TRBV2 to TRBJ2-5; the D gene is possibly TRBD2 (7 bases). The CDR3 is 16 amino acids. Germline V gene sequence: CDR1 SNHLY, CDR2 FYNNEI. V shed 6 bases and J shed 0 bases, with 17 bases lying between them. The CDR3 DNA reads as TGTGCCAGCAGAAAGCGGGACACTCCTTACCAAGAGACCCAGTACTTC. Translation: CASRKRDTPYQETQYF.

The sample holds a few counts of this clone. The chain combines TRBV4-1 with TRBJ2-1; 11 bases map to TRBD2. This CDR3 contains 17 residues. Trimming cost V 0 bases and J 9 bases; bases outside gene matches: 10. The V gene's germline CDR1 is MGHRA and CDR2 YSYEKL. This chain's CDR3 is CASSQDRASGGPGEQFF. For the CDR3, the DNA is TGCGCCAGCAGCCAAGATCGGGCTAGCGGGGGGCCGGGTGAGCAGTTCTTC.

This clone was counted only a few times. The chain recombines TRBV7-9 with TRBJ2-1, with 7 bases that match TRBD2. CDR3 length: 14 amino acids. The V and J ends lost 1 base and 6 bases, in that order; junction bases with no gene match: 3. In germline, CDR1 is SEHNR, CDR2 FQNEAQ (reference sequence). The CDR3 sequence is CASSLGGGSNEQFF. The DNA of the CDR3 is TGTGCCAGCAGCTTAGGGGGAGGGTCCAATGAGCAGTTCTTC.

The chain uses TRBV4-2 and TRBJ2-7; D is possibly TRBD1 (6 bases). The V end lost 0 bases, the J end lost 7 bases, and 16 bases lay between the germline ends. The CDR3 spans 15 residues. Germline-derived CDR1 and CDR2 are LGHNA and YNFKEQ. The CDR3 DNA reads TGTGCCAGCAGCCAAGATCAATATTCGGGACAAGAGCAGTACTTC. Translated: CASSQDQYSGQEQYF.

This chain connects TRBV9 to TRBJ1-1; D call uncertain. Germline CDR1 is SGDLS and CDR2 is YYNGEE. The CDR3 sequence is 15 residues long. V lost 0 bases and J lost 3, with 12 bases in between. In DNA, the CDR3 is TGTGCCAGCAGCGTAGAACCAGTATCCTACACTGAAGCTTTCTTT. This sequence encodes CASSVEPVSYTEAFF.

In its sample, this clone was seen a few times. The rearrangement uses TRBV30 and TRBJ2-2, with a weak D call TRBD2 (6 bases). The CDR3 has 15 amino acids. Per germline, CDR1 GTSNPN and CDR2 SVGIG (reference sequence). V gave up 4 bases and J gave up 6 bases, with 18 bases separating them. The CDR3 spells CAWNFGGGQSGELFF. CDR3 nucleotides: TGTGCCTGGAACTTCGGGGGAGGTCAATCCGGGGAGCTGTTTTTT.

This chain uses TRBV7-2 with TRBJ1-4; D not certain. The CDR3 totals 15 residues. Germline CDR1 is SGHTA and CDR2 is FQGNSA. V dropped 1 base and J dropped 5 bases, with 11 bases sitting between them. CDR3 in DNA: TGTGCCAGCAGCTTAGTTTCGGGAGACAATGAAAAACTGTTTTTT. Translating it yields CASSLVSGDNEKLFF.

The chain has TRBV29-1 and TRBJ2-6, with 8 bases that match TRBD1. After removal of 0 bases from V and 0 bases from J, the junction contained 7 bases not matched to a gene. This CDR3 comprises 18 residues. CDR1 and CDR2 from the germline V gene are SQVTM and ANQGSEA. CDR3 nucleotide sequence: TGCAGCGTTGAAGACTTCGGGACAGGTGCCTCTGGGGCCAACGTCCTGACTTTC. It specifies CSVEDFGTGASGANVLTF.

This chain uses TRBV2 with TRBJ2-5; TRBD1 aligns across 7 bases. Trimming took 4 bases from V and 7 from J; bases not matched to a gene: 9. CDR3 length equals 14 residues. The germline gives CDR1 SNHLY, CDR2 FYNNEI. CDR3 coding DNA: TGTGCCAGCAGTGGGGACAGCGGAAGTTGGACCCAGTACTTC. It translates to CASSGDSGSWTQYF.

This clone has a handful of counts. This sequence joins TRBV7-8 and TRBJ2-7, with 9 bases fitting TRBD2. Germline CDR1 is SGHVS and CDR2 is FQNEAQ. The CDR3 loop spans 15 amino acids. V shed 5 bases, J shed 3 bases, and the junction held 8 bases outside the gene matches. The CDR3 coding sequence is TGTGCCAGCAGCCACTGGGTTAGCGGGGGCTACGAGCAGTACTTC. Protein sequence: CASSHWVSGGYEQYF.